This T cell receptor (beta chain) stems from a study of blood T cell repertoires in COVID-19. Study as a whole: From the United States, Italy and Spain came samples of acute and convalescent COVID-19. Sample material is recorded as cDNA or gDNA derived from T cells, B-cell-depleted T cells, or PBMCs.

This CDR3 comprises 20 residues. Per the original data handling: The assay estimated nucleated cells by amplifying reference gene primers. Clones were read by immunoSEQ multiplex PCR, and TCRdb kept only the in-frame ones, dropping some. The V and J calls and clone size are taken from that table; D and trimming were inferred from the DNA. The sample gives 120,000 to 150,000 clones, about 87% of which show up once; about 37% is in the top ten. J is TRBJ1-5 and V is TRBV21-1; TRBD1 is taken as the D call from the table, unchecked against the DNA. TRBV21-1 is a pseudogene. The sequence was collected from a man over 45 who had recovered from COVID-19. The sequenced material came from peripheral blood. CDR3: CASSKAQGQPPNGSNQPQHF. Here the CDR3 DNA reads TGTGCCAGCAGCAAAGCTCAAGGACAACCACCCAATGGTAGCAATCAGCCCCAGCATTTT.